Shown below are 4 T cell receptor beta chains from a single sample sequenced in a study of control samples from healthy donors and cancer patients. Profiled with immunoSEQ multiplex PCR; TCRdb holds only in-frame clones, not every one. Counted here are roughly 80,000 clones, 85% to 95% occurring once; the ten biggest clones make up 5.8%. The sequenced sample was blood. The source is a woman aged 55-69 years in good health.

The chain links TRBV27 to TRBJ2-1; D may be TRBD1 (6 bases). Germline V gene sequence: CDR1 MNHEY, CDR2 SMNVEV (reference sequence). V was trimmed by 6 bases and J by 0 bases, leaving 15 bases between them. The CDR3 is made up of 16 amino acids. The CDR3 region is CASRLQGFTSYNEQFF. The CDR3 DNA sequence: TGTGCCAGCAGGCTACAGGGCTTTACCTCCTACAATGAGCAGTTCTTC.

CDR3 nucleotides: TGTGCCAGCAGTTTTTGGGCAGGGAAGACCTACGAGCAGTACTTC. Amino acids: CASSFWAGKTYEQYF. The chain employs TRBV27 and TRBJ2-7; possibly TRBD1 for D (5 bases). There are 15 residues in the CDR3. V shed 3 bases and J shed 2 bases, with 14 bases lying between them. Germline CDR1 and CDR2: MNHEY and SMNVEV (reference sequence).

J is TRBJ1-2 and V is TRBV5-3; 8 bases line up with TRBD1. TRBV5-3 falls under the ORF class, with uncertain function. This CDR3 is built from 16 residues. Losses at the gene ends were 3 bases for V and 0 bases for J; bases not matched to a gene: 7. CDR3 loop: CARSSGTGGTNYGYTF. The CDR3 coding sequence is TGTGCCAGAAGCTCGGGCACAGGGGGTACTAACTATGGCTACACCTTC.

CDR3 in DNA: TGTGCCAGCAGTGAAAGCGGGGTTAATTACTCTGGAAACACCATATATTTT. It codes for CASSESGVNYSGNTIYF. The rearrangement links TRBV6-1 to TRBJ1-3; D is unclear. The germline gives CDR1 MNHNS, CDR2 SASEGT. The CDR3 totals 17 residues. Trimming cost V 2 bases and J 0 bases, with 14 bases left between them.